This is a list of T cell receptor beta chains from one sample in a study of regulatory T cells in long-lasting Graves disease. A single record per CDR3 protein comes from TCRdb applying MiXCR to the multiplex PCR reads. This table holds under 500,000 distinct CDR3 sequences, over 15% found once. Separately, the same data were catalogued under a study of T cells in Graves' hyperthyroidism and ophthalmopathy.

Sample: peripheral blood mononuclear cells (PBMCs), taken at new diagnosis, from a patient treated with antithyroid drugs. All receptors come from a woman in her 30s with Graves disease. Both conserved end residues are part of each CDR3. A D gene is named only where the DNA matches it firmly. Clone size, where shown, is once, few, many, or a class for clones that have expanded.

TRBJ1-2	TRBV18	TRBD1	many	CASSPRDRGSGYTF	TGTGCCAGCTCACCACGGGACAGGGGTTCCGGCTACACCTTC
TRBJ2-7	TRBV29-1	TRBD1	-	CSVVGQGRYEQYF	TGCAGCGTTGTGGGACAGGGACGATACGAGCAGTACTTC
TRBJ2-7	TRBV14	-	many	CASSPPGSYYEQYF	TGTGCCAGCAGCCCACCAGGGTCGTACTACGAGCAGTACTTC
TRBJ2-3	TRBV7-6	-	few	CASRTGGTDTQYF	TGTGCCAGCAGGACTGGGGGGACAGATACGCAGTATTTT
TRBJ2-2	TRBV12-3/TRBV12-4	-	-	CASSTNSGSSTGELFF	TGTGCCAGCAGTACCAATTCGGGATCGAGCACCGGGGAGCTGTTTTTT
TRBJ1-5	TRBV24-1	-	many	CATSAGDSNQPQHF	TGTGCCACCAGTGCCGGGGACAGCAATCAGCCCCAGCATTTT
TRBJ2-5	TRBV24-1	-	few	CATGAGEGGVETQYF	TGTGCCACTGGGGCGGGGGAAGGGGGCGTAGAGACCCAGTACTTC
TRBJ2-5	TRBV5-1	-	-	CASSLGVRGQETQYF	TGCGCCAGCAGCTTGGGGGTCCGCGGCCAAGAGACCCAGTACTTC
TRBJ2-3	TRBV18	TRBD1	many	CASSPPGQGNIGNTQYF	TGTGCCAGCTCACCACCGGGACAGGGGAACATCGGTAATACGCAGTATTTT
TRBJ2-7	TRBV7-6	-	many	CASSLDGRPSYEQYF	TGTGCCAGCAGCTTAGATGGCAGGCCCTCCTACGAGCAGTACTTC
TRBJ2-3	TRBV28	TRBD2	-	CASGGLVAPTDTQYF	TGTGCCAGCGGAGGACTAGTGGCCCCCACAGATACGCAGTATTTT
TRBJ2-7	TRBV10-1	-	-	CASSESPAYEQYF	TGCGCCAGCAGTGAGTCTCCGGCCTACGAGCAGTACTTC
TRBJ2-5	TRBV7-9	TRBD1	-	CASSFQGAGETQYF	TGTGCCAGCAGCTTTCAGGGGGCGGGAGAGACCCAGTACTTC
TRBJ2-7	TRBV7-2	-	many	CASSLAQGRPYEQYF	TGTGCCAGCAGCTTAGCGCAGGGACGGCCCTACGAGCAGTACTTC
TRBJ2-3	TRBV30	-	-	CAWSWRGTDTQYF	TGTGCCTGGAGTTGGAGGGGCACAGATACGCAGTATTTT
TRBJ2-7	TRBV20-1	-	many	CSAPPGQGSEQYF	TGCAGCGCACCCCCCGGGCAGGGGAGCGAGCAGTACTTC
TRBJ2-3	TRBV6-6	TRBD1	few	CASSYSSRDSRSTDTQYF	TGTGCCAGCAGTTACTCGTCCCGGGACAGCCGTAGCACAGATACGCAGTATTTT
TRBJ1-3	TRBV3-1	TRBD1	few	CASSQEGTAYGNTIYF	TGTGCCAGCAGCCAAGAAGGGACAGCTTATGGAAACACCATATATTTT
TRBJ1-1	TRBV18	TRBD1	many	CASSDRGLNTEAFF	TGTGCCAGCAGCGACAGGGGACTGAACACTGAAGCTTTCTTT
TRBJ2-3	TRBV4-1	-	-	CASSRWGDTDTQYF	TGCGCCAGCAGCCGTTGGGGGGACACAGATACGCAGTATTTT
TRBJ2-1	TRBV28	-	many	CASSLYLRGNEQFF	TGTGCCAGCAGTTTATACCTTCGCGGCAATGAGCAGTTCTTC
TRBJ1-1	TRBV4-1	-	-	CASSQVVGYTFF	TGCGCCAGCAGCCAAGTAGTAGGGTATACTTTCTTT
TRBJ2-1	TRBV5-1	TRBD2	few	CASSLGGLAGVEQFF	TGCGCCAGCAGCCTGGGGGGACTAGCGGGGGTGGAGCAGTTCTTC
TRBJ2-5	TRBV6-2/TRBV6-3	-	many	CASTRLQETQYF	TGTGCCAGCACGAGGCTACAAGAGACCCAGTACTTC
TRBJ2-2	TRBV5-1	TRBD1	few	CASRGGTGWTGELFF	TGCGCCAGCAGAGGAGGGACAGGGTGGACCGGGGAGCTGTTTTTT
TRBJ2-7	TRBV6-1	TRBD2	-	CASSRRTSGRDAYEQYF	TGTGCCAGCAGCCGCCGGACTAGCGGGAGGGACGCCTACGAGCAGTACTTC
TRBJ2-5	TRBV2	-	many	CASSTTQGGVETQYF	TGTGCCAGCAGTACGACGCAGGGGGGCGTAGAGACCCAGTACTTC
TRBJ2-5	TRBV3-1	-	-	CASSVLWEEETQYF	TGTGCCAGCAGCGTGTTGTGGGAGGAAGAGACCCAGTACTTC
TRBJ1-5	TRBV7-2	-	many	CASSLTTGSNQPQHF	TGCGCCAGCAGCTTAACGACAGGAAGCAATCAGCCCCAGCATTTT
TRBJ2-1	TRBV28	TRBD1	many	CASRTGGLDNEQFF	TGTGCCAGCAGGACAGGGGGGCTGGACAATGAGCAGTTCTTC
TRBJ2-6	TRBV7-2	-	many	CASSLDRFSGANVLTF	TGTGCCAGCAGCCTGGACCGATTCTCTGGGGCCAACGTCCTGACTTTC
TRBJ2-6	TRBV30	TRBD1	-	CAWRGRDRVSGANVLTF	TGTGCCTGGAGGGGTCGGGACAGGGTTTCTGGGGCCAACGTCCTGACTTTC
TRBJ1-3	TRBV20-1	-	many	CSARGAGENTIYF	TGCAGTGCTAGAGGAGCAGGGGAGAACACCATATATTTT
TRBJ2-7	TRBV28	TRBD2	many	CASSPGVGGVNYEQYF	TGTGCCAGCAGCCCTGGAGTGGGAGGGGTGAACTACGAGCAGTACTTC
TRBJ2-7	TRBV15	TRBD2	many	CATSREASGTYEQYF	TGTGCCACCAGCAGAGAGGCTAGCGGAACCTACGAGCAGTACTTC
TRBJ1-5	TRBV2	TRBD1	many	CASEEQGHSSNQPQHF	TGTGCCAGCGAGGAACAGGGGCATAGTAGCAATCAGCCCCAGCATTTT
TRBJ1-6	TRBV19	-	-	CASSIDIGGSPLHF	TGTGCCAGTAGTATAGATATCGGTGGTTCACCCCTCCACTTT
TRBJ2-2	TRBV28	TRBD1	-	CASSLPGQGTGELFF	TGTGCCAGCAGTTTACCGGGACAGGGAACCGGGGAGCTGTTTTTT
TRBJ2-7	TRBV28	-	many	CASSSPAGLGTDYEQYF	TGTGCCAGCAGTTCCCCCGCTGGCCTAGGGACGGACTACGAGCAGTACTTC
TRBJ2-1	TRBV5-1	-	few	CASSLVGVSYNEQFF	TGCGCCAGCAGCTTGGTTGGCGTCTCCTACAATGAGCAGTTCTTC
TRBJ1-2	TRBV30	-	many	CAWSVANGLYGYTF	TGTGCCTGGAGTGTGGCCAACGGACTATATGGCTACACCTTC
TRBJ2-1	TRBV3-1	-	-	CASSFRTIGEQFF	TGTGCCAGCAGCTTCCGGACGATAGGCGAGCAGTTCTTC
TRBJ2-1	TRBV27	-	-	CASSFMAGSYNEQFF	TGTGCCAGCAGTTTTATGGCGGGCTCCTACAATGAGCAGTTCTTC
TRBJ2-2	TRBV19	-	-	CASSIGGGSPGELFF	TGTGCCAGTAGTATAGGCGGAGGGTCTCCTGGGGAGCTGTTTTTT
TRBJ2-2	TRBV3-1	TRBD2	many	CASSRLAANTGELFF	TGTGCCAGCAGCCGACTAGCGGCGAACACCGGGGAGCTGTTTTTT
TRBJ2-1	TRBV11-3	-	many	CASSLDDWGPKFF	TGTGCCAGCAGCTTAGATGATTGGGGGCCCAAGTTCTTC
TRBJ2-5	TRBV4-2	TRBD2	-	CASSLIFRLAGVEETQYF	TGTGCCAGCAGCCTCATATTCCGACTAGCGGGAGTTGAGGAGACCCAGTACTTC
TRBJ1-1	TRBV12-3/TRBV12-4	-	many	CASSPVVDTEAFF	TGTGCCAGCAGTCCTGTAGTGGACACTGAAGCTTTCTTT
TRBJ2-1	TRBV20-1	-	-	CSARPLLVGTEQFF	TGCAGTGCTAGACCACTCTTGGTTGGGACTGAGCAGTTCTTC
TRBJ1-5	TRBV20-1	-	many	CSAPAELGQPQHF	TGCAGTGCACCCGCAGAACTGGGTCAGCCCCAGCATTTT
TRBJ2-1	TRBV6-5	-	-	CASSYAKHPGRFF	TGTGCCAGCAGTTACGCCAAACACCCGGGTCGGTTCTTC
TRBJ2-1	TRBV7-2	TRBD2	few	CASSPSGASGFNEQFF	TGTGCCAGCAGCCCAAGCGGGGCCTCCGGATTCAATGAGCAGTTCTTC